The rows below give T cell receptor beta chains drawn from one sample of a study of blood T cell repertoires in COVID-19. Profiling relied on immunoSEQ multiplex PCR, and the TCRdb table lists in-frame clones only, not all of them. The profile covers more than 85,000 clones, with about 85% appearing a single time and approximately 4.8% taken by the ten largest. Sample: peripheral blood. These TCRs come from a human donor in a cohort sampled during active COVID-19. Both conserved end residues are part of each CDR3. Fields, in order: V gene, J gene, clone size, D gene, CDR3 DNA, CDR3 protein. The D gene is left open where the match is weak. A clone size is listed for some rows: how often the clone was seen (once, few, many), or a class if it is expanded.

v_call: TRBV7-6
j_call: TRBJ2-1
clone_size: -
d_call: -
cdr3_nt: TGTGCCAGCAGCTTAGAGGCCGGGGGATGGGGTAATGAGCAGTTCTTC
cdr3_aa: CASSLEAGGWGNEQFF

v_call: TRBV11-3
j_call: TRBJ2-1
clone_size: -
d_call: TRBD2
cdr3_nt: TGTGCCAGCAGCCATCGGACTAGCGGGACCAATGAGCAGTTCTTC
cdr3_aa: CASSHRTSGTNEQFF

v_call: TRBV18
j_call: TRBJ2-6
clone_size: -
d_call: -
cdr3_nt: TGTGCCAGCTCACCATCCATCAGCTCTGGGGCCAACGTCCTGACTTTC
cdr3_aa: CASSPSISSGANVLTF

v_call: TRBV5-4
j_call: TRBJ2-3
clone_size: -
d_call: TRBD1
cdr3_nt: TGTGCCAGCAGCTCGGGACAGGGGCGAAGCACAGATACGCAGTATTTT
cdr3_aa: CASSSGQGRSTDTQYF

v_call: TRBV6-1
j_call: TRBJ2-7
clone_size: -
d_call: TRBD2
cdr3_nt: TGTGCCAGCAGTGAAGCGATGTCTAGCGGGAGGTACGAGCAGTACTTC
cdr3_aa: CASSEAMSSGRYEQYF

v_call: TRBV19
j_call: TRBJ2-1
clone_size: -
d_call: TRBD2
cdr3_nt: TGTGCCAGTAGTATTAATGCGGGGGGGCTTAGAGAGCAGTTCTTC
cdr3_aa: CASSINAGGLREQFF

v_call: TRBV21-1
j_call: TRBJ1-2
clone_size: -
d_call: -
cdr3_nt: TGTGCCAGACCGAGAACCGTCGCAGGGGGATTTGTCTATGGCTACACCTTC
cdr3_aa: CARPRTVAGGFVYGYTF

v_call: TRBV4-2
j_call: TRBJ2-2
clone_size: -
d_call: TRBD2
cdr3_nt: TGTGCCAGCAGGACGGGAGGGAACACCGGGGAGCTGTTTTTT
cdr3_aa: CASRTGGNTGELFF

v_call: TRBV27
j_call: TRBJ2-1
clone_size: -
d_call: TRBD2
cdr3_nt: TGTGCCAGCAGTTTAAGACTAGCGGGTGCCAATGAGCAGTTCTTC
cdr3_aa: CASSLRLAGANEQFF

v_call: TRBV30
j_call: TRBJ2-5
clone_size: -
d_call: TRBD2
cdr3_nt: TGTGCCTGGACCACCGGACTAGGATTAGAAGAGACCCAGTACTTC
cdr3_aa: CAWTTGLGLEETQYF

v_call: TRBV10-1
j_call: TRBJ2-5
clone_size: -
d_call: -
cdr3_nt: TGCGCCAGCAGTGACCACAGGACAGAACAAGAGACCCAGTACTTC
cdr3_aa: CASSDHRTEQETQYF

v_call: TRBV18
j_call: TRBJ2-2
clone_size: -
d_call: TRBD2
cdr3_nt: TGTGCCAGCTCGAGAGGTATCCCTAGCGGGCCCACCGGGGAGCTGTTTTTT
cdr3_aa: CASSRGIPSGPTGELFF

v_call: TRBV6-2/TRBV6-3
j_call: TRBJ2-7
clone_size: -
d_call: TRBD2
cdr3_nt: TGTGCCAGCAGTTTCATCGTCTCGCGGCTAGCGGGAGTTGACTACGAGCAGTACTTC
cdr3_aa: CASSFIVSRLAGVDYEQYF

v_call: TRBV7-9
j_call: TRBJ1-1
clone_size: -
d_call: -
cdr3_nt: TGTGCCAGCAGCTTCTCCAACACTGAAGCTTTCTTT
cdr3_aa: CASSFSNTEAFF

v_call: TRBV15
j_call: TRBJ2-6
clone_size: -
d_call: TRBD1
cdr3_nt: TGTGCCACCACGGGACAGGGTTTGGGTGGGGCCAACGTCCTGACTTTC
cdr3_aa: CATTGQGLGGANVLTF

v_call: TRBV28
j_call: TRBJ1-2
clone_size: once
d_call: TRBD1
cdr3_nt: TGTGCCAGCAGTTTAGGGTCACAGGGGGGAGGCGGCTACACCTTC
cdr3_aa: CASSLGSQGGGGYTF

v_call: TRBV6-4
j_call: TRBJ2-3
clone_size: -
d_call: TRBD2
cdr3_nt: TGTGCCAGCAGCCCCCGAGGCGGGGGAGGGGATACGCAGTATTTT
cdr3_aa: CASSPRGGGGDTQYF

v_call: TRBV3-1/TRBV3-2
j_call: TRBJ2-2
clone_size: -
d_call: TRBD1
cdr3_nt: TGTGCCAGCGGACCCTCGGGACAGGGGGGAACCGGGGAGCTGTTTTTT
cdr3_aa: CASGPSGQGGTGELFF

v_call: TRBV10-1
j_call: TRBJ2-2
clone_size: -
d_call: -
cdr3_nt: TGCGCCAGCAGGAAGGCGGCTAACACCGGGGAGCTGTTTTTT
cdr3_aa: CASRKAANTGELFF

v_call: TRBV2
j_call: TRBJ2-3
clone_size: -
d_call: -
cdr3_nt: TGTGCCAGCAGTGTTGAGGGCACAGATACGCAGTATTTT
cdr3_aa: CASSVEGTDTQYF

v_call: TRBV7-3
j_call: TRBJ2-1
clone_size: -
d_call: TRBD1
cdr3_nt: TGTGCCAGCAGCTCCCAGGGGGCGGCCGGTGAGCAGTTCTTC
cdr3_aa: CASSSQGAAGEQFF

v_call: TRBV18
j_call: TRBJ2-5
clone_size: -
d_call: TRBD2
cdr3_nt: TGTGCCAGCTCACCACCTAGCGGGGGGGCCGGAGAGACCCAGTACTTC
cdr3_aa: CASSPPSGGAGETQYF

v_call: TRBV19
j_call: TRBJ2-7
clone_size: -
d_call: -
cdr3_nt: TGTGCCAGTAGTATGTCCAGGGGGGCCAGCGAGCAGTACTTC
cdr3_aa: CASSMSRGASEQYF

v_call: TRBV9
j_call: TRBJ1-1
clone_size: few
d_call: TRBD1
cdr3_nt: TGTGCCAGCAGCTCCGGACAGGGAGGCTACACTGAAGCTTTCTTT
cdr3_aa: CASSSGQGGYTEAFF

v_call: TRBV6-1
j_call: TRBJ1-1
clone_size: -
d_call: -
cdr3_nt: TGTGCCAGCAGTGAAGCGCAATCCCCCCGGAGGGGCACTGAAGCTTTCTTT
cdr3_aa: CASSEAQSPRRGTEAFF

v_call: TRBV30
j_call: TRBJ2-7
clone_size: -
d_call: -
cdr3_nt: TGTGCCTGGAGTGCTGCTGGACAAAAAATCTACGAGCAGTACTTC
cdr3_aa: CAWSAAGQKIYEQYF

v_call: TRBV5-4
j_call: TRBJ2-3
clone_size: -
d_call: TRBD1
cdr3_nt: TGTGCCAGCAGCTTGGGCAGGGACAGGAGCTCAGATACGCAGTATTTT
cdr3_aa: CASSLGRDRSSDTQYF

v_call: TRBV6-5
j_call: TRBJ1-2
clone_size: once
d_call: -
cdr3_nt: TGTGCCAGCAGATGGACAGACATCTATGGCTACACCTTC
cdr3_aa: CASRWTDIYGYTF

v_call: TRBV5-1
j_call: TRBJ2-5
clone_size: -
d_call: -
cdr3_nt: TGCGCCAGCAGCTTGGAAGGGGGTTACCAAGAGACCCAGTACTTC
cdr3_aa: CASSLEGGYQETQYF

v_call: TRBV7-9
j_call: TRBJ2-7
clone_size: -
d_call: -
cdr3_nt: TGTGCCAGCAGTCTAGCCTGGACCTCCTCCTACGAGCAGTACTTC
cdr3_aa: CASSLAWTSSYEQYF

v_call: TRBV9
j_call: TRBJ2-7
clone_size: -
d_call: -
cdr3_nt: TGTGCCAGCAGCGTAATGCCTAGCATTGGCTACGAGCAGTACTTC
cdr3_aa: CASSVMPSIGYEQYF

v_call: TRBV10-3
j_call: TRBJ1-1
clone_size: -
d_call: TRBD1
cdr3_nt: TGTGCCATCAGTGGGGACAGGGACACTGAAGCTTTCTTT
cdr3_aa: CAISGDRDTEAFF

v_call: TRBV7-3
j_call: TRBJ2-3
clone_size: -
d_call: -
cdr3_nt: TGTGCCAGCAGCTTAATGGGGGGATCAGATACGCAGTATTTT
cdr3_aa: CASSLMGGSDTQYF

v_call: TRBV21-1
j_call: TRBJ2-7
clone_size: once
d_call: -
cdr3_nt: TGTGCCAGCAGCAACTATAAAACCTACGAGCAGTACTTC
cdr3_aa: CASSNYKTYEQYF

v_call: TRBV10-3
j_call: TRBJ2-2
clone_size: many
d_call: -
cdr3_nt: TGTGCCATCAGTGAGTCGCCTGGACAGAACACCGGGGAGCTGTTTTTT
cdr3_aa: CAISESPGQNTGELFF

v_call: TRBV6-5
j_call: TRBJ1-1
clone_size: -
d_call: -
cdr3_nt: TGTGCCAGCAGTTACTCGATGGCGGGTTCGGGCACTGAAGCTTTCTTT
cdr3_aa: CASSYSMAGSGTEAFF

v_call: TRBV10-1
j_call: TRBJ1-2
clone_size: -
d_call: -
cdr3_nt: TGCGCCAGCAACCTCGGGGAGGAGCTTTCGAAGAGCTACACCTTC
cdr3_aa: CASNLGEELSKSYTF

v_call: TRBV18
j_call: TRBJ2-6
clone_size: many
d_call: -
cdr3_nt: TGTGCCAGCTCACCATTTTCGGGGGCTGGGGCCAACGTCCTGACTTTC
cdr3_aa: CASSPFSGAGANVLTF

v_call: TRBV29-1
j_call: TRBJ1-1
clone_size: -
d_call: TRBD1
cdr3_nt: TGCAGCGTTAAATGGTGGGGGGACAGGGAGAAAGCTTTCTTT
cdr3_aa: CSVKWWGDREKAFF

v_call: TRBV18
j_call: TRBJ2-1
clone_size: few
d_call: -
cdr3_nt: TGTGCCAGCTCACCCCAGGGGGGAGGTGAGCAGTTCTTC
cdr3_aa: CASSPQGGGEQFF

v_call: TRBV28
j_call: TRBJ1-2
clone_size: -
d_call: -
cdr3_nt: TGTGCCAGCAGTTCCATAGACGCGACGGGAATACCCTCCTATGGCTACACCTTC
cdr3_aa: CASSSIDATGIPSYGYTF

v_call: TRBV11-2
j_call: TRBJ2-7
clone_size: -
d_call: TRBD2
cdr3_nt: TGTGCCAGCAGCTTAGGGGGGACTAGCGGGAGGAACGAGCAGTACTTC
cdr3_aa: CASSLGGTSGRNEQYF

v_call: TRBV4-1
j_call: TRBJ2-1
clone_size: once
d_call: -
cdr3_nt: TGCGCCAGCAGCCAAAATGCCGCTAGAGAGCAGTTCTTC
cdr3_aa: CASSQNAAREQFF

v_call: TRBV5-1
j_call: TRBJ2-2
clone_size: -
d_call: TRBD1
cdr3_nt: TGCGCCAGCAGTCCGAGGGTAGGGGGCAGAAACACCGGGGAGCTGTTTTTT
cdr3_aa: CASSPRVGGRNTGELFF

v_call: TRBV7-9
j_call: TRBJ2-5
clone_size: -
d_call: -
cdr3_nt: TGTGCCAGCAGCTTAGTAGCCCATGGCAGGGGCAAAGGAGAGACCCAGTACTTC
cdr3_aa: CASSLVAHGRGKGETQYF

v_call: TRBV6-6
j_call: TRBJ2-2
clone_size: -
d_call: TRBD2
cdr3_nt: TGTGCCAGCAGTCCCAGGACTAGCGGGGCAGAAACCGGGGAGCTGTTTTTT
cdr3_aa: CASSPRTSGAETGELFF

v_call: TRBV19
j_call: TRBJ2-4
clone_size: -
d_call: TRBD1
cdr3_nt: TGTGCCAGTAGCCCAGGCCGGGACAGGGCCAAAAACATTCAGTACTTC
cdr3_aa: CASSPGRDRAKNIQYF

v_call: TRBV4-3
j_call: TRBJ2-7
clone_size: few
d_call: -
cdr3_nt: TGCGCCAGCAGCCAAGATAGTCTAGCGCAATCCTACGAGCAGTACTTC
cdr3_aa: CASSQDSLAQSYEQYF

v_call: TRBV2
j_call: TRBJ2-5
clone_size: -
d_call: TRBD1
cdr3_nt: TGTGCCAGCCTGAGGGACAGGGCCATGGAGACCCAGTACTTC
cdr3_aa: CASLRDRAMETQYF

v_call: TRBV5-6
j_call: TRBJ1-5
clone_size: -
d_call: TRBD1
cdr3_nt: TGTGCCAGCAGCGTGGGGGTCGGGACAGGGGACAATCAGCCCCAGCATTTT
cdr3_aa: CASSVGVGTGDNQPQHF

v_call: TRBV28
j_call: TRBJ1-2
clone_size: few
d_call: TRBD1
cdr3_nt: TGTGCCAGCAGGGACAGGGGAGGAGGCTACTATGGCTACACCTTC
cdr3_aa: CASRDRGGGYYGYTF

v_call: TRBV18
j_call: TRBJ2-7
clone_size: once
d_call: TRBD1
cdr3_nt: TGTGCCAGCTCACCGACAGGGGCCCCCTCCTACGAGCAGTACTTC
cdr3_aa: CASSPTGAPSYEQYF

v_call: TRBV11-3
j_call: TRBJ2-7
clone_size: -
d_call: -
cdr3_nt: TGTGCCAGCAGCCCTCGGGGTGCTTTCTACGAGCAGTACTTC
cdr3_aa: CASSPRGAFYEQYF

v_call: TRBV14
j_call: TRBJ2-5
clone_size: -
d_call: TRBD2
cdr3_nt: TGTGCCAGCAGCCAACGTTCTCTAGCGGGAGTAGAGACCCAGTACTTC
cdr3_aa: CASSQRSLAGVETQYF